The entry that follows covers one T cell receptor beta chain sequence. In germline, CDR1 is SEHNR, CDR2 FQNEAQ (reference sequence). The germline V and J ends were trimmed by 4 bases and 10 bases, with 19 bases remaining between them. CDR3 length: 14 residues. Specified treatment: treatment-naive control, cytoreductive nephrectomy. Treatment-naive patients without radiation supplied the control tumors at nephrectomy. Clear cell pathology was present in this patient's renal cell carcinoma. The data originate from a study of radiation and T cells in renal cell carcinoma. Clones were sequenced by immunoSEQ multiplex PCR, and TCRdb holds only the in-frame ones, with some missing. In the table there are about 14,000 clones, roughly 54% of which are singletons.

The chain carries TRBV7-9 and TRBJ1-2, with D possibly TRBD1 on 6 matching bases. The sequence was obtained from a man over 45 with renal cell carcinoma. This specimen consisted of tumor tissue, obtained from a patient whose treatment was nephrectomy without radiotherapy. CDR3 coding DNA: TGTGCCAGCAGCTCTCACCGGGACATAGTCGCCTACACCTTC. Translating it yields CASSSHRDIVAYTF.